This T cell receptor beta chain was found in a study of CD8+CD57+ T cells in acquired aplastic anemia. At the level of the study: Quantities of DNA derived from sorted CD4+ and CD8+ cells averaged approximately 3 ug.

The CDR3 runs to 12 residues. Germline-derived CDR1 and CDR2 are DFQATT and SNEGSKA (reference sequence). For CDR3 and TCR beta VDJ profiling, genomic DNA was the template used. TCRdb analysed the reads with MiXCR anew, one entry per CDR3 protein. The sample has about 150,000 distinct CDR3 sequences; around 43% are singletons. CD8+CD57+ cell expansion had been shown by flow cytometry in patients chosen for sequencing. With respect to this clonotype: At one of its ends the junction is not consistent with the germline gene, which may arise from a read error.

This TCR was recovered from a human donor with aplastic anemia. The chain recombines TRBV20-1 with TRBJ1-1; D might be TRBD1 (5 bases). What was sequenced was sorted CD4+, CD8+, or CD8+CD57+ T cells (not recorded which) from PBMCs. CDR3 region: CSAKIGDTEAFF. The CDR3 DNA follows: TGCAGCGCTAAGATAGGGGACACTGAAGCTTTCTTT.